This T cell receptor beta chain is from a study of shared clonotypes between healthy human individuals. About the study: Used for every donor were three CD4 naive, three CD4 memory, two CD8 naive and one CD8 memory plate. Study conclusions and caveats: Naive CD4 clonotype sharing across several donors was 4% to 5.5%.

Data came from immunoSEQ multiplex PCR; TCRdb stores just in-frame clones and leaves some out. The sample yields a few million clones, roughly 92% seen once. On this clone: Its antigen is as yet unknown.

Sequencing input: naive CD4+ T cells sorted from blood. Subset specified: CD45RA+ positively selected. This clonotype originated in a man between 18 and 35 years old in good health.

The CDR3 loop is CASSEDREEFF. CDR3 nucleotide sequence: TGCGCCAGCAGTGAGGACAGGGAGGAGTTCTTC. This chain connects TRBV5-1 to TRBJ2-1, with TRBD1 matching over 8 bases. The germline CDR1 and CDR2 sequences are SGHRS and YFSETQ. The V segment lost 5 bases and the J segment 14 bases; nucleotides outside the gene matches: 6. The CDR3 totals 11 residues.